This T cell receptor (beta chain) was recovered during a study of T cell responses to AZD1222 COVID-19 vaccine. Assay: immunoSEQ multiplex PCR; the TCRdb copy retains only in-frame clones and omits some. The sample lists about 25,000 clones, roughly 87% occurring once. The germline V gene has CDR1 LGHNT and CDR2 FRNRAP. Trimming took 6 bases from V and 1 from J; bases not matched to a gene: 6. CDR3 length: 16 residues. The J gene is TRBJ2-2, the V gene TRBV12-5; 9 bases map to TRBD1. Sequences were derived from peripheral blood, sampled 28 days after the second AZD1222 dose. The source is an adult who received the AZD1222 COVID-19 vaccine. The CDR3 coding sequence is TGTGCTAGTGGCGCCGGGACAGGGTGGAACACCGGGGAGCTGTTTTTT. Translated, it gives CASGAGTGWNTGELFF.